A selection of T cell receptor beta chains follows, all from one sample in a study of blood T cell repertoires in COVID-19. TCRdb's copy holds only in-frame clones and misses some; the assay was immunoSEQ multiplex PCR. Seen here are about 260,000 clones, approximately 84% observed once, and the top ten hold about 2%. Sequencing used peripheral blood. These receptors were taken from an elderly woman with acute or convalescent COVID-19. Both conserved end residues are part of each CDR3. The order of the fields is D gene, clone size, V gene, J gene, CDR3 DNA, CDR3 protein. D genes are given only for firm matches. Some rows mark clone size as missing; the rest say once, few, many or name a class of expanded clone.

D: TRBD2; size: .; V: TRBV2; J: TRBJ2-5; DNA: TGTGCCAGCAGTGAACTAGCGGGGTTCAGGACCCAGTACTTC; CDR3: CASSELAGFRTQYF
D: TRBD1; size: .; V: TRBV7-2; J: TRBJ2-2; DNA: TGTGCCAGCAGCCAGGACAGGCCCGGCACCGGGGAGCTGTTTTTT; CDR3: CASSQDRPGTGELFF
D: TRBD1; size: few; V: TRBV5-5; J: TRBJ2-5; DNA: TGTGCCAGCAGCGGACCCGGGACAGGGAGAGAGACCCAGTACTTC; CDR3: CASSGPGTGRETQYF
D: TRBD1; size: few; V: TRBV15; J: TRBJ1-2; DNA: TGTGCCACCAGCAGAGATCGGACAGGGGGCGCCTATGGCTACACCTTC; CDR3: CATSRDRTGGAYGYTF
D: TRBD2; size: .; V: TRBV5-1; J: TRBJ2-1; DNA: TGCGCCAGCAATCCTAGCGGGGGGTACAATGAGCAGTTCTTC; CDR3: CASNPSGGYNEQFF
D: TRBD1; size: .; V: TRBV10-2; J: TRBJ1-1; DNA: TGCGCCAGCAGTGAGACGCCTCCGGACAGGGGGACCCGGGGCACTGAAGCTTTCTTT; CDR3: CASSETPPDRGTRGTEAFF
D: .; size: .; V: TRBV28; J: TRBJ2-7; DNA: TGTGCCAGCAGGAAGCGCGGGACGGATTTCTCGGTGATCCAACCCTTCTTC; CDR3: CASRKRGTDFSVIQPFF
D: .; size: .; V: TRBV27; J: TRBJ2-2; DNA: TGTGCCATCGGGCTGGCGGGGAACACCGGGGAGCTGTTTTTT; CDR3: CAIGLAGNTGELFF
D: .; size: .; V: TRBV7-2; J: TRBJ1-1; DNA: TGTGCCAGCAGCCCCTACAGGAGTAGTGACACTGAAGCTTTCTTT; CDR3: CASSPYRSSDTEAFF
D: .; size: .; V: TRBV28; J: TRBJ2-1; DNA: TGTGCCAGCAGTCTCATGATTTCTAGCGCCAATGAGCAGTTCTTC; CDR3: CASSLMISSANEQFF
D: .; size: .; V: TRBV6-2/TRBV6-3; J: TRBJ2-7; DNA: TGTGCCAGCAGTTTCCCCGCGGGACAGTCGGGCCGGCAGTACTTC; CDR3: CASSFPAGQSGRQYF
D: .; size: .; V: TRBV5-4; J: TRBJ2-5; DNA: TGTGCCAGCAGCTCAAGGGTAGCGAGCACCCAAGAGACCCAGTACTTC; CDR3: CASSSRVASTQETQYF
D: TRBD1; size: .; V: TRBV7-2; J: TRBJ2-1; DNA: TGTGCCAGCAGCGCCGACAGGGGGCACTACAATGAGCAGTTCTTC; CDR3: CASSADRGHYNEQFF
D: .; size: .; V: TRBV5-5; J: TRBJ2-2; DNA: TGTGCCAGCAGCTTACTGAACACCGGGGAGCTGTTTTTT; CDR3: CASSLLNTGELFF
D: .; size: .; V: TRBV2; J: TRBJ2-6; DNA: TGTGCCAGCTGTCCTTTCCAGGGAGGATCTGGGGCCAACGTCCTGACTTTC; CDR3: CASCPFQGGSGANVLTF
D: TRBD1; size: .; V: TRBV9; J: TRBJ2-1; DNA: TGTGCCAGCAGCGTAGGACCCGGGACAGGGTGGAATGAGCAGTTCTTC; CDR3: CASSVGPGTGWNEQFF
D: TRBD2; size: .; V: TRBV18; J: TRBJ2-5; DNA: TGTGCCAGCTCACACAGACTAGCGGAGGCCGTCCAAGAGACCCAGTACTTC; CDR3: CASSHRLAEAVQETQYF
D: TRBD2; size: .; V: TRBV29-1; J: TRBJ2-2; DNA: TGCAGCGGCGGGAGTGGAACCGGGGAGCTGTTTTTT; CDR3: CSGGSGTGELFF
D: TRBD1; size: few; V: TRBV28; J: TRBJ1-4; DNA: TGTGCCAGCAGAGACAGGGGACCAAATGAAAAACTGTTTTTT; CDR3: CASRDRGPNEKLFF
D: .; size: .; V: TRBV7-2; J: TRBJ1-2; DNA: TGTGCCAGCAGCTTGAACGTACAGGGAAGCGGTGGCTACACCTTC; CDR3: CASSLNVQGSGGYTF
D: .; size: .; V: TRBV5-1; J: TRBJ1-2; DNA: TGCGCCAGCAGCCCGCGGGCGGTCTATAACTATGGCTACACCTTC; CDR3: CASSPRAVYNYGYTF
D: .; size: .; V: TRBV14; J: TRBJ1-1; DNA: TGTGCCAGCAGCCATAATACAGTGATGAACACTGAAGCTTTCTTT; CDR3: CASSHNTVMNTEAFF
D: .; size: .; V: TRBV11-3; J: TRBJ1-5; DNA: TGTGCCAGCAGCCCCCGGGCGGGTGGGGGGAGGAATCAGCCCCAGCATTTT; CDR3: CASSPRAGGGRNQPQHF
D: TRBD2; size: .; V: TRBV28; J: TRBJ2-7; DNA: TGTGCCAGCAGTTCAGCGGGATCCTATCCGGAACCCTCTGGCGAGCAGTACTTC; CDR3: CASSSAGSYPEPSGEQYF
D: .; size: .; V: TRBV5-1; J: TRBJ2-7; DNA: TGCGCCAGCACACACAGGGAGAAAGGGTTCTACGAGCAGTACTTC; CDR3: CASTHREKGFYEQYF
D: .; size: once; V: TRBV6-5; J: TRBJ2-1; DNA: TGTGCCAGCAGTTACTCGAGGACAATGTCGGAGAATGAGCAGTTCTTC; CDR3: CASSYSRTMSENEQFF
D: TRBD2; size: .; V: TRBV3-1/TRBV3-2; J: TRBJ2-7; DNA: TGTGCCAGCAGCCCAAGGACTAGCGGGAGAGGGGGCGAGCAGTACTTC; CDR3: CASSPRTSGRGGEQYF